This passage covers 10 T cell receptor beta chains from one sample sequenced in a study of cytomegalovirus exposure and HLA in healthy donors. Method: immunoSEQ multiplex PCR; TCRdb's copy keeps in-frame clones and lacks some. This repertoire shows 100,000 to 150,000 clones, 89% found once; its top ten account for 0.95% to 1.5%. Sequenced: PBMCs. The receptors originated from a woman aged 18-29 years in good health and CMV-seronegative.

The chain uses TRBV5-4 and TRBJ1-1; 7 nucleotides agree with TRBD1. The germline V gene has CDR1 SGHNT and CDR2 YYREEE (reference sequence). The CDR3 totals 14 residues. V lost 0 bases and J lost 4; bases outside the gene matches: 3. The CDR3 sequence is CASSLVQGSTEAFF. The CDR3 DNA follows: TGTGCCAGCAGCTTGGTACAGGGGAGCACTGAAGCTTTCTTT.

This sequence joins TRBV19 and TRBJ2-5; possibly TRBD1 for D (5 bases). There are 14 residues in the CDR3. The germline V gene has CDR1 LNHDA and CDR2 SQIVND (reference sequence). V lost 7 bases and J 5 bases, leaving 17 bases between the germline ends. CDR3 DNA: TGTGCCAGTACCCCTCAGGGAAACGCGGAGACCCAGTACTTC. This translates into CASTPQGNAETQYF.

V and J are TRBV4-2 and TRBJ1-3, with 8 bases fitting TRBD1. The CDR3 is 15 residues long. Trimming took 0 bases from V and 4 from J; bases not matched to a gene: 2. CDR1 is LGHNA, CDR2 YNFKEQ, per germline. CDR3 sequence reads: CASSQEGTGGNTIYF. CDR3 sequence (DNA): TGTGCCAGCAGCCAAGAAGGGACAGGCGGAAACACCATATATTTT.

The V call is TRBV4-1, the J call TRBJ1-4; a weak D match, TRBD1 (6 bases). Germline lookup yields CDR1 MGHRA and CDR2 YSYEKL. CDR3 length: 16 residues. V lost 0 bases to trimming and J lost 11 bases, with 19 bases between them. CDR3 DNA: TGCGCCAGCAGCCAAGATTTAGACAGGATTTTTGGGAAACTGTTTTTT. Translation: CASSQDLDRIFGKLFF.

The chain couples TRBV11-2 to TRBJ1-6, with D possibly being TRBD1 (5 bases). The CDR3 sequence is 16 residues long. V gave up 5 bases and J gave up 3 bases, with 14 bases separating them. Germline lookup yields CDR1 SGHAT and CDR2 FQNNGV. The CDR3 is CASSPHPDSYNSPLHF. CDR3 DNA sequence: TGTGCCAGCAGCCCGCACCCAGACAGCTATAATTCACCCCTCCACTTT.

This chain links TRBV7-8 with TRBJ1-3; D is perhaps TRBD1 (5 bases). The CDR3 covers 18 residues. V lost 1 base and J 4 bases, leaving 20 bases between the germline ends. Germline V gene data show CDR1 as SGHVS and CDR2 as FQNEAQ. CDR3 DNA: TGTGCCAGCAGCTTAGTTTTTGTCCGGGGGGGATCGGGAAACACCATATATTTT. It translates to CASSLVFVRGGSGNTIYF.

The rearrangement uses TRBV9 and TRBJ2-5, with 9 bases aligning to TRBD2. Per the germline V gene, CDR1 is SGDLS and CDR2 is YYNGEE. The CDR3 is 14 amino acids. Trimming at V came to 0 bases and at J to 4 bases, leaving 1 base not matched to a gene. CDR3 sequence (DNA): TGTGCCAGCAGCGTAGTAGCGGGGGTAGAGACCCAGTACTTC. Translating gives CASSVVAGVETQYF. The whole variable domain, filled in from reference TRBV9 and TRBJ2-5, reads DSGVTQTPKHLITATGQRVTLRCSPRSGDLSVYWYQQSLDQGLQFLIQYYNGEERAKGNILERFSAQQFPDLHSELNLSSLELGDSALYFCASSVVAGVETQYFGPGTRLLVL.

The rearrangement uses TRBV5-1 and TRBJ2-7; 9 bases are a match to TRBD1. Germline CDR1 reads SGHRS; CDR2 reads YFSETQ. The CDR3 sequence is 18 residues long. V lost 2 bases and J lost 2; bases outside the gene matches: 14. DNA for the CDR3: TGCGCCAGCAGCTTCGCATCGATCCGGGACAGGGTCCCCTACGAGCAGTACTTC. The encoded protein is CASSFASIRDRVPYEQYF.

In this sample, this clone turned up a few times. The chain uses TRBV2 and TRBJ1-2, with D maybe TRBD1 (6 bases). From germline, CDR1 is SNHLY and CDR2 FYNNEI. CDR3 size: 12 residues. V was trimmed by 6 bases and J by 5 bases, leaving 10 bases between them. In DNA, the CDR3 is TGTGCCAGCAGATACACAGGGTATGGCTACACCTTC. Amino acid sequence: CASRYTGYGYTF.

This clone was detected only once. The rearrangement uses TRBV7-3 and TRBJ2-1, with TRBD2 identical over 7 bases. CDR3 length: 14 amino acids. V gave up 8 bases and J gave up 1 base; unmatched junction bases: 5. The germline gives CDR1 SGHTA, CDR2 FQGTGA. In nucleotides, the CDR3 is TGTGCCAGCTCTCGGGGACTATCCTACAATGAGCAGTTCTTC. It specifies CASSRGLSYNEQFF.